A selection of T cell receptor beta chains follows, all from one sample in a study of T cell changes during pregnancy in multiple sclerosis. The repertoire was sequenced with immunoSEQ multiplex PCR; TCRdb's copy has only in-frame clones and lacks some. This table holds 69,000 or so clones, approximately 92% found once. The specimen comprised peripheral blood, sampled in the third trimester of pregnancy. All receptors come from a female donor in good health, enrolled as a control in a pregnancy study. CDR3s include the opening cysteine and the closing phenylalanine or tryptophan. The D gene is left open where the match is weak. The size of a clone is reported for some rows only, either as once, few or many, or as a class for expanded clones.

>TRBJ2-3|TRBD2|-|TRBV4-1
TGCGCCAGCAGCGGGACTAGCGGGCCTGGCACAGATACGCAGTATTTT
CASSGTSGPGTDTQYF
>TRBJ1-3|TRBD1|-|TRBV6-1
TGTGCCAGCACAGACAGGGGGTCGGGAAACACCATATATTTT
CASTDRGSGNTIYF
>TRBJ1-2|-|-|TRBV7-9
TGTGCCAGCAGCGTACAGATTAACTATGGCTACACCTTC
CASSVQINYGYTF
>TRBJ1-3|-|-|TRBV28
TGTGCCAGCACCTTAGGAGCTCTAGAAGGAAACACCATATATTTT
CASTLGALEGNTIYF
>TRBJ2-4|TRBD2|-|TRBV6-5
TGTGCCAGCAGTCCAAGCGGGAGAGGAAACATTCAGTACTTC
CASSPSGRGNIQYF
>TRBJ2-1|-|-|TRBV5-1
TGCGCCAGCAGGTCGAGCTCCTACAATGAGCAGTTCTTC
CASRSSSYNEQFF
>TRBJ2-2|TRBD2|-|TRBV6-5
TGTGCCAGCAGTTACGAGCTAGCGGTGGGCGGGGAGCTGTTTTTT
CASSYELAVGGELFF
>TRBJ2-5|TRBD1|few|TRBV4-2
TGTGCCAGCAGCCAAGAAAGGACAGGGCCAGAGACCCAGTACTTC
CASSQERTGPETQYF
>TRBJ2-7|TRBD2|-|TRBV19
TGTGCCAGTAGTATGTTCAAAGGACTAGCGGGGGCCTACGAGCAGTACTTC
CASSMFKGLAGAYEQYF
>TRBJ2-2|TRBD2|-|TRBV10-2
TGCGCCAGCAGCATCGGGGGGGGGTCCGGGGAGCTGTTTTTT
CASSIGGGSGELFF
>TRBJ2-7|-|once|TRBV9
TGTGCCAGCAGCAACCTAGCGTCTACCTACGAGCAGTACTTC
CASSNLASTYEQYF
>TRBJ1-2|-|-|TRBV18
TGTGCCAGCTCACCTACGGAGGGGGGGCGATATGGCTACACCTTC
CASSPTEGGRYGYTF
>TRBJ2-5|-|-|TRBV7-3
TGTGCCAGCAGCCCTCTGGGCCGGGAGACCCAGTACTTC
CASSPLGRETQYF
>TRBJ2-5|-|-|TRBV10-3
TGTGCCATCAGTGCTCTACGTGCGGAGTCCCAGTACTTC
CAISALRAESQYF
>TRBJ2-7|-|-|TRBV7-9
TGTGCCAGCAGCTTACTAAGACAGAACTCCTACGAGCAGTACTTC
CASSLLRQNSYEQYF
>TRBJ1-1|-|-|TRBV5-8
TGTGCCAGCAGCTTCCGGGACTACACTGAAGCTTTCTTT
CASSFRDYTEAFF
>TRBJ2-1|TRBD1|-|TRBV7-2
TGTGCCAGCAGCCCCTGGACAGGGCACAACAATGAGCAGTTCTTC
CASSPWTGHNNEQFF
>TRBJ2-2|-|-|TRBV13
TGTGCCAGCAGCCGCGGGGGCCAGAACACCGGGGAGCTGTTTTTT
CASSRGGQNTGELFF
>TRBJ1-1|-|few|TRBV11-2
TGTGCCAGCAGCCCACCCTGGGGCCAGGGAAACACTGAAGCTTTCTTT
CASSPPWGQGNTEAFF
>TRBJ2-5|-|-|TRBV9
TGTGCCAGCAGCGAAAGAGGGTGGATTGGAGAGACCCAGTACTTC
CASSERGWIGETQYF
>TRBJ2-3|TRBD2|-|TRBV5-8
TGTGCCAGCAGCTATGGGCTAGCGGGGGTCTATGATACGCAGTATTTT
CASSYGLAGVYDTQYF
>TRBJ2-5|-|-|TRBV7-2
TGTGCCAGCAGCTCCCCCTTTTCGGGGAAGACCCAGTACTTC
CASSSPFSGKTQYF
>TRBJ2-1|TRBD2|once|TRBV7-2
TGTGCCAGCAAGCCGAAGGCTAGCGGCTACAATGAGCAGTTCTTC
CASKPKASGYNEQFF
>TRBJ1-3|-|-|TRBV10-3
TGTGCCATCACATCCCAGGGCTCTGGAAACACCATATATTTT
CAITSQGSGNTIYF
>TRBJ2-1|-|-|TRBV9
TGTGCCAGCAGCTCTTGGGGGCGTAACAATGAGCAGTTCTTC
CASSSWGRNNEQFF
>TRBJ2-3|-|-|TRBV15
TGTGCCACCAGCAGAGATGGGCTCACAGGGAATACAGATACGCAGTATTTT
CATSRDGLTGNTDTQYF
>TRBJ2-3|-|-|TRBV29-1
TGCAGCGTTGTCGGGGGAGTGAGCGGAGATACGCAGTATTTT
CSVVGGVSGDTQYF
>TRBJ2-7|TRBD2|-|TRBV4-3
TGCGCCAGCAGCCAAGTGTGGGGAAACCAGAGGAGCGGGAGGGGTTACGAGCAGTACTTC
CASSQVWGNQRSGRGYEQYF
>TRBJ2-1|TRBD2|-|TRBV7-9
TGTGCCAGCAGCGATACACTCGGACTAGCGGGGATTAGAAACAATGAGCAGTTCTTC
CASSDTLGLAGIRNNEQFF
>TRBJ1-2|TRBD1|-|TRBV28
TGTGCCAGCAGGGACAGGTTTTCGTCCCGAGGTGGCTACACCTTC
CASRDRFSSRGGYTF
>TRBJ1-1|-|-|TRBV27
TGTGCCAGCAGTTTATCCCCCGACTCTTTTGGAGCTTTCTTT
CASSLSPDSFGAFF
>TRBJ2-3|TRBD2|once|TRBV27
TGTGCCAGCGGCCCACTAGCGGGTCTAACCACAGATACGCAGTATTTT
CASGPLAGLTTDTQYF
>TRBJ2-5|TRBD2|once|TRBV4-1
TGCGCCAGCAGCCAGAAGACTAGCGGGTACGGAGAGACCCAGTACTTC
CASSQKTSGYGETQYF
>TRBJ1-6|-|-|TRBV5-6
TGTGCCAGCAGCCCAGGGTTTTCACCCCTCCACTTT
CASSPGFSPLHF
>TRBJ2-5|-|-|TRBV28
TGTGCCAGCAGTCCTCTACAGGATGCTTCTGAAGAGACCCAGTACTTC
CASSPLQDASEETQYF
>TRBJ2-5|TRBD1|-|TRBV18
TGTGCCAGCTCACCGAGTAGGGGACAGGGTGACTTC
CASSPSRGQGDF
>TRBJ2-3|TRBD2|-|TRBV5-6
TGTGCCAGCAGCTCCCTAGCGGGAAGCACAGATACGCAGTATTTT
CASSSLAGSTDTQYF
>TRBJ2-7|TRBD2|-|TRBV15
TGTGCCACCAGCCCACGCGGGGGGGCGCGGAGCGGGAGGGCCGGGCAGTACTTC
CATSPRGGARSGRAGQYF
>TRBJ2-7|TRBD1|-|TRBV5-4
TGTGCCAGCAGCGTGGGACAGGTAACCTACGAGCAGTACTTC
CASSVGQVTYEQYF
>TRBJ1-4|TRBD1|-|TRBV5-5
TGTGCCAGCAGCGATACAGGGGCTGAAAAACTGTTTTTT
CASSDTGAEKLFF